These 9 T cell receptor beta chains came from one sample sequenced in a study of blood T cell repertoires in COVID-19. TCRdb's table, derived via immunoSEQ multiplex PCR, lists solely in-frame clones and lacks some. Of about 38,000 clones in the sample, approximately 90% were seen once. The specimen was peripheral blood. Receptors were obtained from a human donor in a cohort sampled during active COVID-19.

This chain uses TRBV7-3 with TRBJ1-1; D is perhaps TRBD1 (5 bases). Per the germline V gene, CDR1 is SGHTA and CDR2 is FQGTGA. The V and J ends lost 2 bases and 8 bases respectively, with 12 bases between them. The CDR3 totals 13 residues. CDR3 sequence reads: CASSLSGIEEAFF. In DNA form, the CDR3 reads TGTGCCAGCAGCTTATCAGGGATTGAGGAAGCTTTCTTT.

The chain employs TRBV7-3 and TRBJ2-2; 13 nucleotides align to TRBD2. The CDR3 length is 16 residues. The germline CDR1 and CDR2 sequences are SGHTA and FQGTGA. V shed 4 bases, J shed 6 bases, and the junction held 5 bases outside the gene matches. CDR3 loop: CASSSRLAGGPGELFF. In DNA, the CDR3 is TGTGCCAGCAGCTCCCGACTAGCGGGGGGACCCGGGGAGCTGTTTTTT. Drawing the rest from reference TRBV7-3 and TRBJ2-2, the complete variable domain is GAGVSQTPSNKVTEKGKYVELRCDPISGHTALYWYRQSLGQGPEFLIYFQGTGAADDSGLPNDRFFAVRPEGSVSTLKIQRTERGDSAVYLCASSSRLAGGPGELFFGEGSRLTVL.

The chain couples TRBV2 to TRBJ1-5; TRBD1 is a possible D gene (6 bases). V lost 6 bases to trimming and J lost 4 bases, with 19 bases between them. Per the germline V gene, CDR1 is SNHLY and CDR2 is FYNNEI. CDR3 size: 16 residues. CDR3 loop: CASSRDGAGANQPQHF. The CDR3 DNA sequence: TGTGCCAGCAGCCGGGACGGGGCAGGGGCGAATCAGCCCCAGCATTTT.

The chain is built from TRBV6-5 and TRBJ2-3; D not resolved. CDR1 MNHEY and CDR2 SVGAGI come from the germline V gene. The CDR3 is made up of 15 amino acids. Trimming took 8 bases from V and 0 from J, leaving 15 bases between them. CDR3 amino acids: CASGASGVSTDTQYF. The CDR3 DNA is TGTGCCAGCGGAGCCTCCGGAGTTAGCACAGATACGCAGTATTTT.

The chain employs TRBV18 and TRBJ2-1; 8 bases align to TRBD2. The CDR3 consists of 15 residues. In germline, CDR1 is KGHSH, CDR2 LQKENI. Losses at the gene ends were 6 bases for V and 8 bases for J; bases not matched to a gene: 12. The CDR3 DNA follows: TGTGCCAGCTCCCCGGCGAGCGGGGGCCTCGATGAGCAGTTCTTC. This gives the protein CASSPASGGLDEQFF.

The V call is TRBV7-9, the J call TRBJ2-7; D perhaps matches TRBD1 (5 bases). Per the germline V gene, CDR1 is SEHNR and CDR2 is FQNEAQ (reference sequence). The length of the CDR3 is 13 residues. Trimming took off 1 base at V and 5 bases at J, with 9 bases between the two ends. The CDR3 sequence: CASSLVVRDEQYF. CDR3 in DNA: TGTGCCAGCAGCTTAGTGGTCAGGGACGAGCAGTACTTC.

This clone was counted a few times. CDR3: CASSSSGGFIYGYTF. As DNA, the CDR3 is TGTGCCAGCAGCTCCTCAGGGGGATTTATCTATGGCTACACCTTC. V and J are TRBV5-4 and TRBJ1-2; 7 positions match TRBD1. The CDR3 is made up of 15 amino acids. The V gene end was trimmed by 3 bases and the J gene end by 4 bases; junction bases not matched to a gene: 9. CDR1 is SGHNT, CDR2 YYREEE, per germline (reference sequence).

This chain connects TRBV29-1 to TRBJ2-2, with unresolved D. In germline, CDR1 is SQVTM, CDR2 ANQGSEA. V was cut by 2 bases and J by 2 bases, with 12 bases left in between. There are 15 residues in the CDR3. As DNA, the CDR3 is TGCAGCGTTGAACTGCCACTACTTAACACCGGGGAGCTGTTTTTT. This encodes CSVELPLLNTGELFF.

The CDR3 sequence is CARSTIQGPVNEKLFF. The CDR3 nucleotides are TGTGCCAGAAGCACTATACAGGGTCCCGTGAATGAAAAACTGTTTTTT. The V and J genes are TRBV5-3 and TRBJ1-4, with TRBD1 as a possible D gene (6 bases). TRBV5-3 falls under the ORF class, with uncertain function. Trimming shortened V by 4 bases and J by 5 bases, and 18 bases separated the two germline ends. CDR3 size: 16 residues.